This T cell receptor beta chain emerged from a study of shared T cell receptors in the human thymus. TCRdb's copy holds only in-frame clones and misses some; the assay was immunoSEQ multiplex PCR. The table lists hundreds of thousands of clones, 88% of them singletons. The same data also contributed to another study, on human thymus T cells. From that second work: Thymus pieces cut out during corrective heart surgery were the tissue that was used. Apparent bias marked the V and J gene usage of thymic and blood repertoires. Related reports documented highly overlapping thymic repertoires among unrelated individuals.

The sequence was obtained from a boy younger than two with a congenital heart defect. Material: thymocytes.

The CDR3, as DNA: TGTGCCAGCAGTGTGGCGGGAGGGTCCTACAATGAGCAGTTCTTC. It codes for CASSVAGGSYNEQFF. The genes are TRBV6-1 and TRBJ2-1, with 9 bases that match TRBD2. The length of the CDR3 is 15 residues. Germline V gene sequence: CDR1 MNHNS, CDR2 SASEGT. The V gene end was trimmed by 4 bases and the J gene end by 1 base; junction bases not matched to a gene: 2.